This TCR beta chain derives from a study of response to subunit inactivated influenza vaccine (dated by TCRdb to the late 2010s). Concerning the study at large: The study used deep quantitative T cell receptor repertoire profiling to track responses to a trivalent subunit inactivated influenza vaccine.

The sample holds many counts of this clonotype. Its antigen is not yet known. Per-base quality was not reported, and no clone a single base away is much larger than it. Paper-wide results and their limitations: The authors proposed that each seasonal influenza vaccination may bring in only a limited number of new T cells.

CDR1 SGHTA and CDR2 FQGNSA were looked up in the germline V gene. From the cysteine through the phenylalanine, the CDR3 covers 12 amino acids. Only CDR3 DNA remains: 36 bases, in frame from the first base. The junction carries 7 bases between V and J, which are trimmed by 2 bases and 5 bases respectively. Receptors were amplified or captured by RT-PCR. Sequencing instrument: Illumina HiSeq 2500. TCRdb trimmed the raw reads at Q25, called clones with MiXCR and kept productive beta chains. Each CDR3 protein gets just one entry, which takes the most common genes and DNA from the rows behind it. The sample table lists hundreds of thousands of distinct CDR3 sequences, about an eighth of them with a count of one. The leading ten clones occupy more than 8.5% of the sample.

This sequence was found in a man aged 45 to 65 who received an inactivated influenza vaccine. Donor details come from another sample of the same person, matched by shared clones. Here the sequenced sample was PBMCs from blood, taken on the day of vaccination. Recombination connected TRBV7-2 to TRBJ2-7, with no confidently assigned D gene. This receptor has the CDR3 CASSLFSDEQYF. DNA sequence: TGTGCCAGCAGCTTATTTTCTGACGAGCAGTACTTC.